These 26 T cell receptor beta chains were all obtained from the same sample, sequenced in a study of T-cell memory formation after mild COVID-19. TCRdb re-analysed the 5' RACE reads in MiXCR, keeping a single row per CDR3 protein. The sample records around 340,000 distinct CDR3 sequences, 20% to 25% being singletons. Sequenced: PBMCs or a T cell subset sorted from them (not recorded which). Source of these receptors: an adult woman who had mild COVID-19 (a few samples of this study predate the infection). Cell type and time point are not known.

This chain uses TRBV21-1 with TRBJ2-1; the table's D call TRBD2 went unverified against the DNA. TRBV21-1 is a recognized pseudogene. This CDR3 has 17 residues. The chain's CDR3 is CASSTRSSGRVYNEQFF. The CDR3 DNA reads as TGTGCCAGCAGCACCAGGAGTAGCGGGAGGGTCTACAATGAGCAGTTCTTC.

The chain combines TRBV7-9 with TRBJ1-4; no clear D. CDR1 is SEHNR and CDR2 is FQNEAQ in the germline V gene (reference sequence). The CDR3 sequence is 15 residues long. The V end was cut by 3 bases, the J end by 3 bases, with 11 bases between. The DNA for the CDR3 is TGTGCCAGCAGCTTGGAGACTGGGGCTAATGAAAAACTGTTTTTT. Encoded protein: CASSLETGANEKLFF.

J is TRBJ2-7 and V is TRBV30; 9 bases are shared with TRBD1. This CDR3 has 14 amino acids. V dropped 3 bases and J dropped 2; count of bases not matched to a gene: 5. CDR1 and CDR2 from the germline V gene are GTSNPN and SVGIG (reference sequence). Here the CDR3 DNA reads TGTGCCTGGAGCCCGGGACAGGGAACCTACGAGCAGTACTTC. Amino acids: CAWSPGQGTYEQYF.

V and J are TRBV12-3 or TRBV12-4 and TRBJ1-6; no clear D. This CDR3 has 14 residues. The germline V and J ends were trimmed by 7 bases and 9 bases, with 16 bases remaining between them. The CDR3 here is CASTRTGIGSPLHF. DNA for the CDR3: TGTGCCAGCACCCGGACGGGTATAGGTTCACCCCTCCACTTT.

V and J are TRBV10-3 and TRBJ2-3, with D tentatively TRBD1 (7 bases). This CDR3 spans 15 amino acids. CDR1 is ENHRY, CDR2 SYGVKD, per germline. V shed 7 bases and J shed 5 bases, with 19 bases lying between them. The CDR3 bases are TGTGCCATCACATCTCGCGGGACAGCCGTAGATACGCAGTATTTT. Its protein is CAITSRGTAVDTQYF.

The chain carries TRBV4-1 and TRBJ1-1; D ambiguous. Trimming took 4 bases from V and 9 from J, leaving 12 bases between them. This CDR3 has 12 residues. Germline CDR1 and CDR2: MGHRA and YSYEKL. This CDR3 reads CASSPNSLQAFF. The CDR3 DNA is TGCGCCAGCAGCCCTAATTCGCTCCAAGCTTTCTTT.

The table lists this clonotype with a few counts. The chain combines TRBV20-1 with TRBJ1-4, with D uncertain. The CDR3 extends over 12 amino acids. The V gene's germline CDR1 is DFQATT and CDR2 SNEGSKA (reference sequence). The germline V and J ends were trimmed by 0 bases and 11 bases, with 10 bases remaining between them. The CDR3 reads CSARDLDLKLFF. The CDR3 coding sequence is TGCAGTGCTAGAGATCTGGATCTGAAACTGTTTTTT.

This clonotype appeared a few times. This sequence joins TRBV9 and TRBJ2-1; D unclear. V was shortened by 0 bases and J by 7 bases, with 11 bases between the two germline ends. Germline V gene data show CDR1 as SGDLS and CDR2 as YYNGEE. This CDR3 contains 14 residues. CDR3 in amino acids: CASSVDGWDNEQFF. CDR3 bases: TGTGCCAGCAGCGTAGACGGGTGGGATAATGAGCAGTTCTTC.

There are a few counts of this clonotype. The chain carries TRBV6-5 and TRBJ1-1; D perhaps matches TRBD1 (5 bases). The CDR3 extends over 15 amino acids. Germline loops: CDR1 MNHEY, CDR2 SVGAGI. The V and J ends lost 2 bases and 3 bases respectively, with 13 bases between them. CDR3 in DNA: TGTGCCAGCAGTTACGCAGGGAGGGCCGACACTGAAGCTTTCTTT. Its translation is CASSYAGRADTEAFF.

The chain links TRBV7-6 to TRBJ2-5; tentative D call: TRBD1 (6 bases). CDR1 is SGHVS and CDR2 is FNYEAQ in the germline V gene. V was clipped by 1 base and J by 5 bases, with 17 bases between them. The CDR3 has 16 residues. DNA for the CDR3: TGTGCCAGCAGCTTAGGACAGGAGAGTCTCGTCGAGACCCAGTACTTC. This sequence encodes CASSLGQESLVETQYF.

The V gene is TRBV21-1, the J gene TRBJ1-1; TRBD1, the table's D call, lacks a check against the DNA. TRBV21-1 is given as a pseudogene. The CDR3 is 15 residues long. CDR3 region: CASSNRGALGTEAFF. As DNA, the CDR3 is TGTGCCAGCAGCAACAGGGGGGCGCTGGGCACTGAAGCTTTCTTT.

The genes are TRBV18 and TRBJ2-2, with D perhaps matching TRBD2 (6 bases). Germline V gene data show CDR1 as KGHSH and CDR2 as LQKENI. The V and J ends lost 3 bases and 0 bases respectively, with 8 bases between them. This CDR3 region has 15 residues. The CDR3 DNA is TGTGCCAGCTCACCCCGCGGGACGAACACCGGGGAGCTGTTTTTT. This gives the protein CASSPRGTNTGELFF. Using reference TRBV18 and TRBJ2-2 for the parts outside the CDR3, the full variable domain is NAGVMQNPRHLVRRRGQEARLRCSPMKGHSHVYWYRQLPEEGLKFMVYLQKENIIDESGMPKERFSAEFPKEGPSILRIQQVVRGDSAAYFCASSPRGTNTGELFFGEGSRLTVL.

This chain connects TRBV9 to TRBJ2-1; 9 bases map to TRBD2. There are 16 residues in the CDR3. J was trimmed by 2 bases and V by 4 bases; bases with no gene match: 7. Germline loops: CDR1 SGDLS, CDR2 YYNGEE. The chain's CDR3 is CASSFSGGVTYNEQFF. The DNA of the CDR3 is TGTGCCAGCAGCTTTAGCGGGGGTGTCACCTACAATGAGCAGTTCTTC.

The V call is TRBV5-4, the J call TRBJ1-2; D remains unclear. The CDR3 extends over 12 amino acids. V lost 1 base to trimming and J lost 4 bases, with 5 bases between them. Germline V gene data show CDR1 as SGHNT and CDR2 as YYREEE (reference sequence). DNA for the CDR3: TGTGCCAGCAGCTTGACCAGCTATGGCTACACCTTC. This gives the protein CASSLTSYGYTF.

This chain connects TRBV14 to TRBJ2-5; tentative D call: TRBD1 (5 bases). The germline gives CDR1 SGHDN, CDR2 FVKESK. The CDR3 length is 13 residues. Trimming took off 4 bases at V and 2 bases at J, with 8 bases between the two ends. CDR3 protein: CASSRTFQETQYF. CDR3 nucleotides: TGTGCCAGCAGCCGGACATTTCAAGAGACCCAGTACTTC.

This clonotype was detected only a few times. The gene calls are TRBV16 and TRBJ2-4; D gene unclear. CDR1 and CDR2 from the germline V gene are KGHSY and FQNENV. The CDR3 has 13 amino acids. Trimming removed 3 bases from V and 2 bases from J, with 5 bases in between. CDR3 nucleotide sequence: TGTGCCAGCAGCCAGCTATCCAAAAACATTCAGTACTTC. Protein product: CASSQLSKNIQYF.

The count of this clonotype is one. This chain uses TRBV29-1 with TRBJ2-2; 9 bases are shared with TRBD2. This CDR3 contains 16 residues. The germline V gene encodes CDR1 SQVTM and CDR2 ANQGSEA. With V trimmed by 2 bases and J by 7 bases, 11 bases remained unmatched. CDR3 sequence (DNA): TGCAGCGTTGAAATTCCCGAGGCTAGCGGGGTCGGGGAGCTGTTTTTT. Translating it yields CSVEIPEASGVGELFF.

V usage is TRBV21-1 and J usage is TRBJ1-2; the DNA was not used to check the table's D call, TRBD1. TRBV21-1 has pseudogene status. The CDR3 loop spans 13 amino acids. CDR3 amino acids: CASSSGGYYGYTF. CDR3 coding DNA: TGTGCCAGCAGCTCAGGGGGCTACTATGGCTACACCTTC.

This clonotype occurred a few times. The chain carries TRBV7-2 and TRBJ2-1; D perhaps matches TRBD1 (6 bases). The CDR3 length is 14 residues. From germline, CDR1 is SGHTA and CDR2 FQGNSA. V lost 7 bases, J lost 3 bases, and 13 bases lay in between. CDR3 sequence (DNA): TGTGCCAGCACCCAAGGGGGTAGCTACAATGAGCAGTTCTTC. It specifies CASTQGGSYNEQFF. The whole variable domain, remainder taken from reference TRBV7-2 and TRBJ2-1, is GAGVSQSPSNKVTEKGKDVELRCDPISGHTALYWYRQSLGQGLEFLIYFQGNSAPDKSGLPSDRFSAERTGGSVSTLTIQRTQQEDSAVYLCASTQGGSYNEQFFGPGTRLTVL.

This clonotype has more than one count but fewer than ten. This chain joins TRBV6-5 and TRBJ2-1, with TRBD1 matching over 9 bases. The CDR3 has 17 amino acids. The ends lost 0 bases at V and 8 bases at J; junction bases unmatched: 11. In germline, CDR1 is MNHEY, CDR2 SVGAGI. As DNA, the CDR3 is TGTGCCAGCAGTTACTCCGGGACAGGGACCCGCGGGGATGAGCAGTTCTTC. Protein sequence: CASSYSGTGTRGDEQFF.

V is TRBV9 and J is TRBJ2-3; 8 positions agree with TRBD2. The length of the CDR3 is 16 residues. From germline, CDR1 is SGDLS and CDR2 YYNGEE. Trimming cost V 4 bases and J 0 bases; bases outside gene matches: 7. The CDR3 nucleotides are TGTGCCAGCAGCCCCGGACTAGCCTCTAGCACAGATACGCAGTATTTT. This gives the protein CASSPGLASSTDTQYF. The entire variable domain, with the rest obtained from reference TRBV9 and TRBJ2-3, is as follows: DSGVTQTPKHLITATGQRVTLRCSPRSGDLSVYWYQQSLDQGLQFLIQYYNGEERAKGNILERFSAQQFPDLHSELNLSSLELGDSALYFCASSPGLASSTDTQYFGPGTRLTVL.

This clonotype was recorded a few times. The chain combines TRBV3-1 with TRBJ2-6; 9 nucleotides line up with TRBD2. There are 17 residues in the CDR3. Germline V CDR1 and CDR2: LGHDT, YNNKEL (reference sequence). J was trimmed by 1 base and V by 1 base; bases with no gene match: 2. CDR3 region: CASSQATSGSGANVLTF. DNA of the CDR3: TGTGCCAGCAGCCAAGCGACTAGCGGATCTGGGGCCAACGTCCTGACTTTC.

The chain employs TRBV19 and TRBJ2-7; weak D call: TRBD2 (5 bases). V was cut by 1 base and J by 1 base, with 11 bases left in between. This CDR3 comprises 15 residues. In germline, CDR1 is LNHDA, CDR2 SQIVND (reference sequence). The CDR3 nucleotides read TGTGCCAGTAGTATAGTCGGCAGCGGATCCTACGAGCAGTACTTC. Residues: CASSIVGSGSYEQYF.

This clonotype was counted at least ten times. V usage is TRBV24-1 and J usage is TRBJ2-2, with D perhaps matching TRBD1 or TRBD2 (5 bases each). There are 15 residues in the CDR3. Between the trimmed V and J ends, which lost 4 bases and 5 bases, there was a span of 13 bases. Per germline, CDR1 KGHDR and CDR2 SFDVKD. CDR3 sequence (DNA): TGTGCCACCAGTGACCCGGGACGACTAACCGGGGAGCTGTTTTTT. Residues: CATSDPGRLTGELFF.

This clonotype was counted ten times or more. This chain joins TRBV20-1 and TRBJ1-1; D is uncertain. The germline gives CDR1 DFQATT, CDR2 SNEGSKA (reference sequence). Trimming pared 3 bases from V and 4 bases from J, leaving 15 bases between. This CDR3 comprises 14 residues. CDR3: CSARHGLWGTEAFF. The CDR3 bases are TGCAGTGCTAGGCATGGGCTGTGGGGCACTGAAGCTTTCTTT.

The J gene is TRBJ1-1, the V gene TRBV6-5, with D possibly TRBD1 on 5 matching bases. CDR1 MNHEY and CDR2 SVGAGI come from the germline V gene. Deletions cut 0 bases from V and 7 bases from J, with 21 bases between. This CDR3 has 17 residues. The CDR3 DNA follows: TGTGCCAGCAGTTACTCGAGACATGGGGCCTTTAGGGTTGAAGCTTTCTTT. Protein product: CASSYSRHGAFRVEAFF.